This entry lists 22 T cell receptor beta chains sequenced from one sample in a study of T cell repertoires in cytomegalovirus infection (dated by TCRdb to about 2019). The sequencer listed for this sample is Illumina HiSeq 1500. TCRdb reprocessed the public reads (quality trimming at Q25 with fastp, clone calling with MiXCR) and kept in-frame beta chains. Rows with a matching CDR3 protein are joined into one entry that keeps the most common DNA and genes. This sample lists 640,000 or so distinct CDR3 sequences; roughly 36% were detected once. Clones ranked in the top ten supply 15% to 20% of the sample. Their antigen targets remain unknown. The meaning of the sample's treatment or condition label: in vitro stimulation with specific CMV peptide epitopes to enrich CMV-specific T cells. The sample in question was cultured PBMCs, obtained from culture after CMV antigen stimulation. The source of these receptors is a human donor in good health (CMV status not recorded). Some clones in this sample may be carry-over from other donors' samples.

The chain is built from TRBV2 and TRBJ1-4, with D possibly being TRBD1 (5 bases). The CDR3 spans 13 residues. CDR1 is SNHLY and CDR2 is FYNNEI in the germline V gene. The V end was cut by 3 bases, the J end by 7 bases, with 9 bases between. The CDR3 coding sequence is TGTGCCAGCAGTGAGATGGGGGGTGAAAAACTGTTTTTT. Protein product: CASSEMGGEKLFF.

This clonotype has ten or more counts. The gene calls are TRBV7-2 and TRBJ2-1, with 7 bases fitting TRBD2. Germline V gene sequence: CDR1 SGHTA, CDR2 FQGNSA. CDR3 length: 15 residues. Trimming at V came to 5 bases and at J to 2 bases, leaving 6 bases not matched to a gene. The CDR3 protein is CASSTSRGAYNEQFF. DNA for the CDR3: TGTGCCAGCAGCACTTCCCGGGGGGCCTACAATGAGCAGTTCTTC.

This clonotype was counted only a few times. This sequence joins TRBV5-4 and TRBJ1-1; no reliable D call. The V gene's germline CDR1 is SGHNT and CDR2 YYREEE (reference sequence). The V and J ends lost 3 bases and 0 bases respectively, with 9 bases between them. This CDR3 region has 14 residues. CDR3 amino acids: CASSYRVMNTEAFF. Written as DNA, the CDR3 is TGTGCCAGCAGCTATAGGGTTATGAACACTGAAGCTTTCTTT.

The chain recombines TRBV4-3 with TRBJ2-7; 10 bases fit TRBD2. V shed 0 bases and J 3 bases; nucleotides not matched to a gene: 8. This CDR3 contains 17 residues. CDR1 and CDR2 from the germline V gene are LGHNA and YSLEER. The CDR3 nucleotides read TGCGCCAGCAGCCAAGAAAGGGCGGCTAGCGGGGGCTACGAGCAGTACTTC. It encodes CASSQERAASGGYEQYF.

This clonotype was detected ten times or more. The chain recombines TRBV7-2 with TRBJ2-3; D is uncertain. CDR1 is SGHTA, CDR2 FQGNSA, per germline. Deletions cut 3 bases from V and 8 bases from J, with 6 bases between. CDR3 length: 11 residues. The CDR3, as DNA: TGTGCCAGCAGCTTTATCGGTACGCAGTATTTT. Its translation is CASSFIGTQYF.

The gene calls are TRBV5-6 and TRBJ1-4; no reliable D call. Looked up from germline, CDR1 is SGHDT and CDR2 is YYEEEE. This CDR3 contains 13 residues. Between the trimmed V and J ends, which lost 4 bases and 8 bases, there was a span of 12 bases. In DNA form, the CDR3 reads TGTGCCAGCAGCCGTGGCTTCGGCGAAAAACTGTTTTTT. Residues: CASSRGFGEKLFF. The entire variable domain, with the rest obtained from reference TRBV5-6 and TRBJ1-4, is as follows: DAGVTQSPTHLIKTRGQQVTLRCSPKSGHDTVSWYQQALGQGPQFIFQYYEEEERQRGNFPDRFSGHQFPNYSSELNVNALLLGDSALYLCASSRGFGEKLFFGSGTQLSVL.

The J gene is TRBJ2-3, the V gene TRBV20-1, with no clear D. The CDR3 runs 14 residues. CDR1 and CDR2 from the germline V gene are DFQATT and SNEGSKA (reference sequence). Trimming cost V 3 bases and J 3 bases, with 13 bases left between them. DNA of the CDR3: TGCAGTGCTAGGTCTGCGTTAGCAACAGATACGCAGTATTTT. This gives the protein CSARSALATDTQYF.

The rearrangement uses TRBV27 and TRBJ2-3, with D possibly matching TRBD2 (5 bases). CDR3 length: 15 residues. Trimming removed 6 bases at V and 1 base at J, with 14 bases between. Germline V gene data show CDR1 as MNHEY and CDR2 as SMNVEV (reference sequence). The CDR3 DNA sequence: TGTGCCAGCAGCCCGACTAAGGCCGGCACAGATACGCAGTATTTT. Protein product: CASSPTKAGTDTQYF.

V and J are TRBV19 and TRBJ1-1; D ambiguous. The CDR3 runs 15 residues. Per the germline V gene, CDR1 is LNHDA and CDR2 is SQIVND (reference sequence). The V and J ends lost 6 bases and 0 bases respectively, with 14 bases between them. The CDR3 protein is CASSSIVGLNTEAFF. CDR3 DNA sequence: TGTGCCAGTAGCTCGATAGTCGGATTGAACACTGAAGCTTTCTTT.

This clonotype has a single count. V gene TRBV19 combines with J gene TRBJ2-5; TRBD1 is a possible D gene (5 bases). CDR3 size: 15 residues. Deletions cut 3 bases from V and 6 bases from J, with 17 bases between. CDR1 and CDR2 (germline): LNHDA, SQIVND (reference sequence). DNA for the CDR3: TGTGCCAGTAGTATCTGGTCAGCAGACAGAAAGACCCAGTACTTC. It encodes CASSIWSADRKTQYF.

This clonotype was counted a few times. This chain connects TRBV12-3 or TRBV12-4 to TRBJ2-5, with unresolved D. The CDR3 extends over 14 amino acids. The V and J ends lost 5 bases and 1 base respectively, with 11 bases between them. CDR3 sequence reads: CASSIDSSQETQYF. In DNA form, the CDR3 reads TGTGCCAGCAGTATTGACTCCTCCCAAGAGACCCAGTACTTC.

The sample holds a few counts of this clonotype. The V gene is TRBV19, the J gene TRBJ1-2; TRBD1 agrees at 11 bases. The V gene's germline CDR1 is LNHDA and CDR2 SQIVND (reference sequence). With V trimmed by 10 bases and J by 7 bases, 8 bases remained unmatched. The CDR3 is made up of 13 amino acids. The CDR3: CATSDRGRSGYTF. CDR3 nucleotide sequence: TGTGCCACGTCGGACAGGGGGCGAAGTGGCTACACCTTC.

The chain has TRBV2 and TRBJ1-1, with D possibly matching TRBD1 (5 bases). The CDR3 covers 16 residues. The germline gives CDR1 SNHLY, CDR2 FYNNEI. Deletions cut 6 bases from V and 0 bases from J, with 17 bases between. The CDR3 loop is CASRTTGDSLNTEAFF. The CDR3, as DNA: TGTGCCAGCAGGACCACAGGTGATTCGTTGAACACTGAAGCTTTCTTT.

V and J are TRBV5-5 and TRBJ2-7; 14 nucleotides match TRBD2. The junction had 4 bases not matched to a gene; V was cut back by 4 bases and J by 1 base. The CDR3 length is 16 residues. Germline V gene data show CDR1 as SGHKS and CDR2 as YYEKEE (reference sequence). CDR3 loop: CASSARTSGRSYEQYF. CDR3 DNA: TGTGCCAGCAGCGCGCGGACTAGCGGGAGGTCCTACGAGCAGTACTTC.

V and J are TRBV7-9 and TRBJ2-3; TRBD1 matches 10 bases. Germline values: CDR1 SEHNR, CDR2 FQNEAQ (reference sequence). CDR3 length: 17 amino acids. Unmatched junction bases numbered 13, after V lost 4 bases and J lost 6 bases. In DNA, the CDR3 is TGTGCCAGCAGCTCGCCGGGACAGGGGTTTTCTGCGGATACGCAGTATTTT. This sequence encodes CASSSPGQGFSADTQYF.

The table lists this clonotype with a few counts. The chain recombines TRBV7-6 with TRBJ1-1; TRBD1 might be the D (5 bases). The V and J ends lost 4 bases and 4 bases respectively, with 13 bases between them. The CDR3 is 14 residues long. Germline CDR1 is SGHVS and CDR2 is FNYEAQ. As DNA, the CDR3 is TGTGCCAGCAGCTCCCCGACAGACCCCACTGAAGCTTTCTTT. This codes for CASSSPTDPTEAFF.

The chain carries TRBV10-2 and TRBJ1-1; D not resolved. Trimming shortened V by 6 bases and J by 4 bases, and 15 bases separated the two germline ends. CDR3 length equals 14 residues. Germline-derived CDR1 and CDR2 are WSHSY and SAAADI. CDR3 nucleotides: TGCGCCAGCAGGGAACTCGATGGAGGCACTGAAGCTTTCTTT. Its translation: CASRELDGGTEAFF.

The CDR3 bases are TGTGCCAGCAGCCAGCGAACCGGGACTAGCGGGTGGGGGGGGAATGAGCAGTTCTTC. Protein: CASSQRTGTSGWGGNEQFF. The chain couples TRBV11-1 to TRBJ2-1, with 12 bases fitting TRBD2. The CDR3 loop spans 19 amino acids. Germline CDR1 reads SGHAT; CDR2 reads FQDESV (reference sequence). The V segment lost 5 bases and the J segment 7 bases; nucleotides outside the gene matches: 18.

The chain is built from TRBV29-1 and TRBJ2-7, with TRBD2 matching over 7 bases. J lost 0 bases, V lost 6 bases, and 8 bases had no gene match. CDR3 length equals 14 residues. Germline lookup yields CDR1 SQVTM and CDR2 ANQGSEA. The DNA of the CDR3 is TGCAGCGTGGGGGGGAGCGGAAGCTCCTACGAGCAGTACTTC. Translation gives CSVGGSGSSYEQYF.

CDR3 sequence reads: CASNRNGGQGNEKLFF. CDR3 nucleotides: TGTGCCAGCAACCGAAACGGGGGTCAGGGGAACGAAAAACTGTTTTTT. The gene calls are TRBV7-9 and TRBJ1-4; D may be TRBD1 (6 bases). The CDR3 consists of 16 residues. Looked up from germline, CDR1 is SEHNR and CDR2 is FQNEAQ (reference sequence). The V and J ends lost 7 bases and 8 bases respectively, with 23 bases between them.

The V call is TRBV12-3 or TRBV12-4, the J call TRBJ1-1, with D hard to call. The V end lost 10 bases, the J end lost 3 bases, and 15 bases lay between the germline ends. The CDR3 runs 13 residues. The CDR3 here is CATRGREYTEAFF. The DNA for the CDR3 is TGTGCCACAAGAGGGAGGGAGTACACTGAAGCTTTCTTT.

The gene calls are TRBV19 and TRBJ1-2; D unclear. The V gene lost 8 bases and the J gene lost 0 bases, with 10 bases spanning the gap. This CDR3 is built from 13 residues. Germline lookup yields CDR1 LNHDA and CDR2 SQIVND (reference sequence). CDR3 region: CASALGSNYGYTF. CDR3 nucleotides: TGTGCCAGTGCGCTAGGTTCTAACTATGGCTACACCTTC.